This T cell receptor beta chain is drawn from a study of graft-versus-host responses after intestinal transplantation. Background on the study: Every recipient had anti-thymocyte globulin induction and about three years of tacrolimus plus steroids.

Per germline, CDR1 MNHNS and CDR2 SASEGT. This CDR3 spans 15 amino acids. V lost 6 bases, J lost 4 bases, and 7 bases stayed unmatched. TCRdb keeps only in-frame clones here, not all; method: immunoSEQ multiplex PCR. The sample lists roughly 25,000 clones, over 85% occurring once. Concerning this clone itself: As yet, its antigen is unknown.

The study's findings and limits: Allograft clonal ratios (graft-versus-host to host-versus-graft) were high in patients who had graft-donor T cell macrochimerism. GvH clones were identified in recipient marrow, with some first appearing in ileum or blood.

This clonotype originated in a human patient who received an intestinal transplant, so some T cells may come from the graft donor. Sequences were derived from PBMCs, sampled 18 days after transplant. The chain carries TRBV6-1 and TRBJ1-4; 8 positions match TRBD1. CDR3 protein: CASRGIGQGNEKLFF. The CDR3 bases are TGTGCCAGCAGAGGGATCGGACAGGGTAATGAAAAACTGTTTTTT.